A single sample is the source of the 10 T cell receptor beta chains below, sequenced in a study of blood T cell repertoires in COVID-19. Assay used: immunoSEQ multiplex PCR; TCRdb lists only in-frame clones, some missing. The sample holds some 170,000 clones, 76% seen once. The sample comprised peripheral blood. Receptors were obtained from a woman between 50 and 59 years old with active or convalescent COVID-19.

V and J are TRBV6-5 and TRBJ2-1; TRBD2 matches 14 bases. Losses at the gene ends were 3 bases for V and 10 bases for J; bases not matched to a gene: 5. The germline gives CDR1 MNHEY, CDR2 SVGAGI. This CDR3 comprises 15 residues. CDR3 sequence: CASSYRGLAGDEQFF. CDR3 DNA sequence: TGTGCCAGCAGTTATCGGGGACTAGCGGGAGACGAGCAGTTCTTC.

The rearrangement uses TRBV5-6 and TRBJ2-1; D might be TRBD2 (5 bases). Trimming took 0 bases from V and 4 from J, leaving 17 bases between them. Per germline, CDR1 SGHDT and CDR2 YYEEEE. The CDR3 contains 17 residues. CDR3 loop: CASSLEVRQRTYNEQFF. The CDR3 DNA follows: TGTGCCAGCAGCTTGGAAGTTCGGCAGAGGACTTACAATGAGCAGTTCTTC.

The CDR3 DNA follows: TGTGCCAGCAGCGGCAGGGGCCTCTCTGAAGCTTTCTTT. Amino acids: CASSGRGLSEAFF. The genes are TRBV3-1 (or the pseudogene TRBV3-2) and TRBJ1-1; possible D gene TRBD1, 6 bases. Trimming shortened V by 5 bases and J by 6 bases, and 13 bases separated the two germline ends. This CDR3 is built from 13 residues. Germline V gene lookup returns CDR1 LGHDT and CDR2 YNNKEL (reference sequence).

The chain recombines TRBV6-6 with TRBJ2-1, with 10 bases fitting TRBD2. J lost 9 bases, V lost 6 bases, and 11 bases had no gene match. The CDR3 is made up of 15 amino acids. CDR1 MNHNY and CDR2 SVGAGI come from the germline V gene (reference sequence). CDR3 amino acids: CASSPEGTSDGEQFF. CDR3 bases: TGTGCCAGCAGCCCCGAGGGGACTAGCGATGGTGAGCAGTTCTTC.

This clone was seen only once. The chain couples TRBV10-3 to TRBJ2-3, with a weak D call TRBD2 (5 bases). Per the germline V gene, CDR1 is ENHRY and CDR2 is SYGVKD. This CDR3 contains 15 residues. V was shortened by 2 bases and J by 4 bases, with 13 bases between the two germline ends. Here the CDR3 DNA reads TGTGCCATCAGTGAGGGTAACGGGGTCGCAGATACGCAGTATTTT. This encodes CAISEGNGVADTQYF.

The chain combines TRBV3-1 (or the pseudogene TRBV3-2) with TRBJ2-5, with 8 bases fitting TRBD2. The germline V gene encodes CDR1 LGHDT and CDR2 YNNKEL (reference sequence). V shed 4 bases, J shed 4 bases, and the junction held 8 bases outside the gene matches. The CDR3 runs to 15 residues. CDR3: CASSLRTSISETQYF. Written as DNA, the CDR3 is TGTGCCAGCAGCCTTCGGACTAGCATCTCAGAGACCCAGTACTTC.

V usage is TRBV30 and J usage is TRBJ1-3, with D maybe TRBD1 (5 bases). V shed 5 bases and J shed 2 bases, with 10 bases lying between them. The CDR3 has 13 amino acids. Per the germline V gene, CDR1 is GTSNPN and CDR2 is SVGIG (reference sequence). The CDR3 bases are TGTGCCTGGGGCCCAGGGACTGGAAACACCATATATTTT. Its protein product is CAWGPGTGNTIYF.

This clone was seen a single time. The chain has TRBV6-5 and TRBJ1-2; TRBD1 is a possible D gene (5 bases). CDR1 and CDR2 from the germline V gene are MNHEY and SVGAGI. The V end was cut by 7 bases, the J end by 6 bases, with 15 bases between. The CDR3 spans 13 residues. In DNA, the CDR3 is TGTGCCAGCACCGACGGGGGTGGGGATGGCTACACCTTC. The encoded protein is CASTDGGGDGYTF.

The chain recombines TRBV27 with TRBJ2-5; D gene unclear. Germline V gene sequence: CDR1 MNHEY, CDR2 SMNVEV (reference sequence). There are 13 residues in the CDR3. Trimming removed 5 bases from V and 5 bases from J, with 12 bases in between. Here the CDR3 DNA reads TGTGCCAGCAGTCCCGCATTAGTTGAGACCCAGTACTTC. Translated: CASSPALVETQYF.

V is TRBV15 and J is TRBJ2-5; 9 bases are shared with TRBD2. The CDR3 is 15 residues long. The germline V gene has CDR1 LNHNV and CDR2 YYDKDF (reference sequence). V lost 5 bases and J lost 2; bases outside the gene matches: 6. The chain's CDR3 is CATSHLLAGQETQYF. The CDR3 DNA sequence: TGTGCCACCAGCCACCTCCTAGCGGGGCAAGAGACCCAGTACTTC.